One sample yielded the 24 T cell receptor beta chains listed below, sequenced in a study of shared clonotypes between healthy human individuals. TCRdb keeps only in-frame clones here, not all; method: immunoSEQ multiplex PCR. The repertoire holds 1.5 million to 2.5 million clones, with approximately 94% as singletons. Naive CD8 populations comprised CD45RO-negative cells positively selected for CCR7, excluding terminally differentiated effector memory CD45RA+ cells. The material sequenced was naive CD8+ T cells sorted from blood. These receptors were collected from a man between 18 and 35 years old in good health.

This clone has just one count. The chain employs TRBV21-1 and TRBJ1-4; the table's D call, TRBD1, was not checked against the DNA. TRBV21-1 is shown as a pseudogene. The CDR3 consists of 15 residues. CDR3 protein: CASSKGAGPNEKLFF. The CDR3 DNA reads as TGTGCCAGCAGCAAAGGGGCAGGGCCAAATGAAAAACTGTTTTTT.

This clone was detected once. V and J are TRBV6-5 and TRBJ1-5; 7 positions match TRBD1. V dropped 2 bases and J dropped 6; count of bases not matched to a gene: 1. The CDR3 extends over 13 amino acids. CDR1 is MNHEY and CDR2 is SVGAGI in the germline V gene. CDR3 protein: CASSYDRAQPQHF. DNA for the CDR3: TGTGCCAGCAGTTACGACAGGGCTCAGCCCCAGCATTTT.

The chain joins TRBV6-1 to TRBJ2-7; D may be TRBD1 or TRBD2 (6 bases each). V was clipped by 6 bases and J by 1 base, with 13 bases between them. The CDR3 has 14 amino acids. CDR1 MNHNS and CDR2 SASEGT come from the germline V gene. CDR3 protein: CASSEPGASYEQYF. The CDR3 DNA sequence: TGTGCCAGCAGCGAGCCGGGGGCGTCCTACGAGCAGTACTTC.

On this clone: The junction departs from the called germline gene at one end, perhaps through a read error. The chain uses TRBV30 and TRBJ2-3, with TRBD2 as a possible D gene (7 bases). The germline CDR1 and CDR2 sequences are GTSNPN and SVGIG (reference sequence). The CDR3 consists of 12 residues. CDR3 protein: CAGRGGTDTQYF. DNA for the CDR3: TGTGCCGGGAGGGGGGGCACAGATACGCAGTATTTT.

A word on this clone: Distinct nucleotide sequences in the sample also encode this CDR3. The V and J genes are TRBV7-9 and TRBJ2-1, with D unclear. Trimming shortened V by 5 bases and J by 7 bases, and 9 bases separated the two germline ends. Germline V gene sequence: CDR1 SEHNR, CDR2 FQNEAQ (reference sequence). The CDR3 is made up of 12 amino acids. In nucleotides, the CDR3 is TGTGCCAGCAGCCTACCGGGTAATGAGCAGTTCTTC. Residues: CASSLPGNEQFF.

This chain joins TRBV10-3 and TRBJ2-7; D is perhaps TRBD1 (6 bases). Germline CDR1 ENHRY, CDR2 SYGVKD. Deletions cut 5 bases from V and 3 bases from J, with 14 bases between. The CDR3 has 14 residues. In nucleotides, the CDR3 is TGTGCCATCAGTCCCGCGGCAGGGGACTACGAGCAGTACTTC. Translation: CAISPAAGDYEQYF.

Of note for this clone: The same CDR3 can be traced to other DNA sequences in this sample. CDR3 protein: CASSLLGGEQFF. The CDR3 nucleotides read TGTGCCAGCAGTTTACTGGGGGGTGAGCAGTTCTTC. This sequence joins TRBV27 and TRBJ2-1, with a tentative D call TRBD2 (6 bases). Germline CDR1 is MNHEY and CDR2 is SMNVEV (reference sequence). V lost 2 bases to trimming and J lost 9 bases, with 8 bases between them. This CDR3 spans 12 amino acids.

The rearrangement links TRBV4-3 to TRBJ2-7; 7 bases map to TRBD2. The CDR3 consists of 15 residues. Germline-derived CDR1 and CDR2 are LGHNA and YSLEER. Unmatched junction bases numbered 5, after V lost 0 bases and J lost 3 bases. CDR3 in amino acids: CASSQDSSGYYEQYF. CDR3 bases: TGCGCCAGCAGCCAAGATTCTAGCGGCTACTACGAGCAGTACTTC.

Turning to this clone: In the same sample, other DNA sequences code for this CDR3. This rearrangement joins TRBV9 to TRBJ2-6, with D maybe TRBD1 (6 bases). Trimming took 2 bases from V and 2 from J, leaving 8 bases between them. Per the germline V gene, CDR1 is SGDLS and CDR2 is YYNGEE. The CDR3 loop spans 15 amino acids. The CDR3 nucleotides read TGTGCCAGCAGCGTTGAGGGGGCTGGGGCCAACGTCCTGACTTTC. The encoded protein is CASSVEGAGANVLTF. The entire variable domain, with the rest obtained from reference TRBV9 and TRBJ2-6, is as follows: DSGVTQTPKHLITATGQRVTLRCSPRSGDLSVYWYQQSLDQGLQFLIQYYNGEERAKGNILERFSAQQFPDLHSELNLSSLELGDSALYFCASSVEGAGANVLTFGAGSRLTVL.

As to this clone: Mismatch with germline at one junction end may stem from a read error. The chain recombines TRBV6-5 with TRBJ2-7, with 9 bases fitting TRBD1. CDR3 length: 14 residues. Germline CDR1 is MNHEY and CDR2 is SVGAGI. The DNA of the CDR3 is TGTGCCAGCAGTTTATCGCCCACAGGGGGCGGGGAGGACTTC. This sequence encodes CASSLSPTGGGEDF.

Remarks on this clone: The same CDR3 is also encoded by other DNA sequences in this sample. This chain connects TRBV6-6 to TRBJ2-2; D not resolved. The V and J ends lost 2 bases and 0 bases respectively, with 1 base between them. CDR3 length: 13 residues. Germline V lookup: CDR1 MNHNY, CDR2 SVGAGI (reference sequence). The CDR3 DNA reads TGTGCCAGCAGTTACCCGAACACCGGGGAGCTGTTTTTT. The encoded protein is CASSYPNTGELFF.

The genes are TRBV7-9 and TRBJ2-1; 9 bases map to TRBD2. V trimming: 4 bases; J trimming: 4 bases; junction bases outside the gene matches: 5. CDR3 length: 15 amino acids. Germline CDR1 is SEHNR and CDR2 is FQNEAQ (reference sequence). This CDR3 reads CASSSLAGMYNEQFF. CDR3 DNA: TGTGCCAGCAGCTCTCTAGCGGGGATGTACAATGAGCAGTTCTTC.

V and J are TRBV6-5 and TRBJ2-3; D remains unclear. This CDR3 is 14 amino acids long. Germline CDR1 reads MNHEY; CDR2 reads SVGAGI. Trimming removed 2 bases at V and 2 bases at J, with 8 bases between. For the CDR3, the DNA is TGTGCCAGCAGTTACGAACAGACCACAGATACGCAGTATTTT. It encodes CASSYEQTTDTQYF.

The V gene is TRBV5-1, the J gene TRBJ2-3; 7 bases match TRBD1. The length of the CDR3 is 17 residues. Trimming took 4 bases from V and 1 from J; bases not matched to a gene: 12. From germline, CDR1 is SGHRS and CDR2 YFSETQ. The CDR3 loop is CASSTRDSQTRTDTQYF. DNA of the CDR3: TGCGCCAGCAGCACCCGGGACAGTCAAACTCGCACAGATACGCAGTATTTT.

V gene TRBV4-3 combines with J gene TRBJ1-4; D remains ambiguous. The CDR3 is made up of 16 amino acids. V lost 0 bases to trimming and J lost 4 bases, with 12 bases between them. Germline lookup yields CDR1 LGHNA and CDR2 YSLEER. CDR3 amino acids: CASSQDNGQINEKLFF. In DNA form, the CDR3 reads TGCGCCAGCAGCCAAGATAACGGGCAAATTAATGAAAAACTGTTTTTT.

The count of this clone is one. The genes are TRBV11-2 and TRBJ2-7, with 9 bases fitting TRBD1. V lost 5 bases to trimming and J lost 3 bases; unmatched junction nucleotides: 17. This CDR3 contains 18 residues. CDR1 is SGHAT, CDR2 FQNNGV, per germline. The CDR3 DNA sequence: TGTGCCAGCAGCCCCGGGACAGGGTACTTGGGTCCCAACTACGAGCAGTACTTC. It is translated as CASSPGTGYLGPNYEQYF.

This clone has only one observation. DNA for the CDR3: TGTGCCAGCAGTTCGGGACTAGCGGGAGGGATAGAGGACAATGAGCAGTTCTTC. It codes for CASSSGLAGGIEDNEQFF. The chain is built from TRBV27 and TRBJ2-1; 16 positions match TRBD2. From germline, CDR1 is MNHEY and CDR2 SMNVEV (reference sequence). V lost 4 bases to trimming and J lost 5 bases; unmatched junction nucleotides: 8. The CDR3 is 18 residues long.

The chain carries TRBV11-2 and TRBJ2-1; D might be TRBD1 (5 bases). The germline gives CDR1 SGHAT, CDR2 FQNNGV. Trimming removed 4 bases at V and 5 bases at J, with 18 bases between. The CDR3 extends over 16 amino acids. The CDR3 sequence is CASSSYPLGRHNEQFF. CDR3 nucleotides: TGTGCCAGCAGCTCCTACCCGCTGGGGCGGCACAATGAGCAGTTCTTC.

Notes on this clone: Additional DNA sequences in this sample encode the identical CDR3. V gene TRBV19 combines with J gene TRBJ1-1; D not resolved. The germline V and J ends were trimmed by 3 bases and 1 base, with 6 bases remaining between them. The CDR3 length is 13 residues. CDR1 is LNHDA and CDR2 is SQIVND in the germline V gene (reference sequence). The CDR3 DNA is TGTGCCAGTAGTATGAGCGCGAACACTGAAGCTTTCTTT. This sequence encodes CASSMSANTEAFF.

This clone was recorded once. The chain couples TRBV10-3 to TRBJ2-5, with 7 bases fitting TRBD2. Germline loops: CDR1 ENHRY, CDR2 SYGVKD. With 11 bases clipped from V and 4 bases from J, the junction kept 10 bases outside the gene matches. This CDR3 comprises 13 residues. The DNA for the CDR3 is TGTGCCTCACGAGGACTAGACCGAGAGACCCAGTACTTC. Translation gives CASRGLDRETQYF.

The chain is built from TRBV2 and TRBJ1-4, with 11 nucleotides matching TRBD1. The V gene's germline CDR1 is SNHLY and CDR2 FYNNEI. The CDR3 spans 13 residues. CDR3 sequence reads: CGTGGLGNEKLFF. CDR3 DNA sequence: TGTGGGACAGGGGGCTTGGGTAATGAAAAACTGTTTTTT.

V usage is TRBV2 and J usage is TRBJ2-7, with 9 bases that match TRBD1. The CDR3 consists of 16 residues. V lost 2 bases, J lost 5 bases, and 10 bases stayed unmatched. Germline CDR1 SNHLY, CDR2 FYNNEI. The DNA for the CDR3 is TGTGCCAGCAGTGAATTTTTGGGGACAGGGCAAGACGAGCAGTACTTC. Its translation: CASSEFLGTGQDEQYF.

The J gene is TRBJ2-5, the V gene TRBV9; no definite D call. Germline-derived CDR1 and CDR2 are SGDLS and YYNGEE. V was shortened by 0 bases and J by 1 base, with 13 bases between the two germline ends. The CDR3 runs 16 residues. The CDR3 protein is CASSVGEVGSQETQYF. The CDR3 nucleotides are TGTGCCAGCAGCGTAGGTGAGGTGGGAAGCCAAGAGACCCAGTACTTC.

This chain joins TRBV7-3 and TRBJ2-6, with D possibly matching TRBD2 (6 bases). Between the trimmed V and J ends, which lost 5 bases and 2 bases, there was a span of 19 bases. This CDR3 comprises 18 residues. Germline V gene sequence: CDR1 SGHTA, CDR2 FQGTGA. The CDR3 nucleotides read TGTGCCAGCAGCCTCCAGGCCGGTTCGGGGGCTGGGGCCAACGTCCTGACTTTC. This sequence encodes CASSLQAGSGAGANVLTF.